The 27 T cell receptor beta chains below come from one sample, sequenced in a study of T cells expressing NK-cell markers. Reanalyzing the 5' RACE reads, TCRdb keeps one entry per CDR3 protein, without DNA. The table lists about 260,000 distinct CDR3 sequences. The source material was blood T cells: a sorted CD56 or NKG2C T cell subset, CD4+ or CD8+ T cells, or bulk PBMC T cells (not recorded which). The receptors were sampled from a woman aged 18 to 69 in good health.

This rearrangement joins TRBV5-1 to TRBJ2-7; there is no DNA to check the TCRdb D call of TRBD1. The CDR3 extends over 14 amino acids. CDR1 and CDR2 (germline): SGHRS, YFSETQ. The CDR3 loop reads CASALSGHTYEQYF.

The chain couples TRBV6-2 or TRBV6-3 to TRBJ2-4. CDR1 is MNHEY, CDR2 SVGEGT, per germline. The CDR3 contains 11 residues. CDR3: CASSEKNIQYF.

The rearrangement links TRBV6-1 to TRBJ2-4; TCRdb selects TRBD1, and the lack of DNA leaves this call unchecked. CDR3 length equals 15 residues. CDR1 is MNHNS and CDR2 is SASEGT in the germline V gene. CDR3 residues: CASSQDRVAKNIQYF.

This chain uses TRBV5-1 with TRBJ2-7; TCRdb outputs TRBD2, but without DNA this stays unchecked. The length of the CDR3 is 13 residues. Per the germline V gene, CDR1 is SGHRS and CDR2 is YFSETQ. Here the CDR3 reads CASTKGGRDEQYF.

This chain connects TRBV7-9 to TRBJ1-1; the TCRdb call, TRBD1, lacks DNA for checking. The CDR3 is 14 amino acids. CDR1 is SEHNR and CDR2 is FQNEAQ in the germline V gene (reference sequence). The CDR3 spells CASSLGGFDTEAFF.

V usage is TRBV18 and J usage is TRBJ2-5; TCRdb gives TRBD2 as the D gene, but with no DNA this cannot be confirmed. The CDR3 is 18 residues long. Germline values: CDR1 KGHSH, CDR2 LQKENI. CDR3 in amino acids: CASSSWWTSGLSGETQYF. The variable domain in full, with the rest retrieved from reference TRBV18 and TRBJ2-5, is NAGVMQNPRHLVRRRGQEARLRCSPMKGHSHVYWYRQLPEEGLKFMVYLQKENIIDESGMPKERFSAEFPKEGPSILRIQQVVRGDSAAYFCASSSWWTSGLSGETQYFGPGTRLLVL.

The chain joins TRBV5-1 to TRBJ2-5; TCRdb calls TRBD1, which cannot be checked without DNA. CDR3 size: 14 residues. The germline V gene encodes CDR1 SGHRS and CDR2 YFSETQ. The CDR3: CASSSPAKKETQYF.

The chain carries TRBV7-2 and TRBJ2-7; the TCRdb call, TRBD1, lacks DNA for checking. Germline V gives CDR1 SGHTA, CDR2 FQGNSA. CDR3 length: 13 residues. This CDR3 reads CASSLRESYEQYF.

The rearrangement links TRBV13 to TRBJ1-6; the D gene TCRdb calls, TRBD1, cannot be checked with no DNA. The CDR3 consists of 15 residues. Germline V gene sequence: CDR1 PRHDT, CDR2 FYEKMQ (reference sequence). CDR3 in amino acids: CASSLDGTGSSPLHF.

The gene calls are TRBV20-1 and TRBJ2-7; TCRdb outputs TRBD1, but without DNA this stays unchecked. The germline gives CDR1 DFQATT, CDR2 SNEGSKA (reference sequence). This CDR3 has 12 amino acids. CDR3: CSAPDRVDEQYF.

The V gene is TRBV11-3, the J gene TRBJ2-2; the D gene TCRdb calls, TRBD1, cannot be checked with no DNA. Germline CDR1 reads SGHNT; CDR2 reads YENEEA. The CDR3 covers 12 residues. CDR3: CASETVTGELFF.

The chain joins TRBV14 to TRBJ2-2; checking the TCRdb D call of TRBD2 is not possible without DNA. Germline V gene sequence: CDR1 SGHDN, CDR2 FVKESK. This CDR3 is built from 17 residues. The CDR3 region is CASSQGDIAGVHGELFF.

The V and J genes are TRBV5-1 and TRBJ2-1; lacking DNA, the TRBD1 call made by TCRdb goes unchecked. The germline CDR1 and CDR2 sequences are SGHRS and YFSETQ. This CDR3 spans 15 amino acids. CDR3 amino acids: CASSSPGSGDNEQFF.

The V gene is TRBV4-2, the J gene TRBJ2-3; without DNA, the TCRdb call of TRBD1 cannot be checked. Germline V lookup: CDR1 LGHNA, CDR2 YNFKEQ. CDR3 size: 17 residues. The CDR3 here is CASSQVADGPTTDTQYF.

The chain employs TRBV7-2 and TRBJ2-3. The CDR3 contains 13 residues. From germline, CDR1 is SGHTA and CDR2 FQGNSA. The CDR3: CASSLALTDTQYF.

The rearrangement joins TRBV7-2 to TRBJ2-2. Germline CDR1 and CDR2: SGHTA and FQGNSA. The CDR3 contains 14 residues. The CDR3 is CASSFQTNTGELFF.

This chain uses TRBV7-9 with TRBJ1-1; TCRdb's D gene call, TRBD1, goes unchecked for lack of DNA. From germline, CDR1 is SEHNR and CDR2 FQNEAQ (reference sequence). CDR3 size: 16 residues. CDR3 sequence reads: CASSLRQGAWLTEAFF.

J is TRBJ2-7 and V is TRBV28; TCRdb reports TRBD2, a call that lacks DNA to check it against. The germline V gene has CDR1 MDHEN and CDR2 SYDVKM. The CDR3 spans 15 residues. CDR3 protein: CASSSPAGGNYEQYF.

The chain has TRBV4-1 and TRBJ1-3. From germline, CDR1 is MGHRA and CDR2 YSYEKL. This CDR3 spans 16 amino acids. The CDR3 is CASSQMGIRTGNTIYF.

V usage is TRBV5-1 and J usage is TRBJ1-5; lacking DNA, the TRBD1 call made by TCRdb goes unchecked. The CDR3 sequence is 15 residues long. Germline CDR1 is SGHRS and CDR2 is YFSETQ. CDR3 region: CASSPGTEINQPQHF.

CDR3 sequence: CSARVRTGDRTGELFF. This sequence joins TRBV20-1 and TRBJ2-2; the D call of TRBD1 rests on TCRdb alone, since no DNA is present to check it. The CDR3 length is 16 residues. Germline CDR1 is DFQATT and CDR2 is SNEGSKA (reference sequence).

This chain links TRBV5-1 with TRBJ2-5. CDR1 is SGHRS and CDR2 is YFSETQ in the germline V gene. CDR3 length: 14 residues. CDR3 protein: CASSLDIAQETQYF.

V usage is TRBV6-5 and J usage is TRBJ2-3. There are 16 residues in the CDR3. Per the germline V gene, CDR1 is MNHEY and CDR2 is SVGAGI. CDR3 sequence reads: CASSSTTSIVTDTQYF.

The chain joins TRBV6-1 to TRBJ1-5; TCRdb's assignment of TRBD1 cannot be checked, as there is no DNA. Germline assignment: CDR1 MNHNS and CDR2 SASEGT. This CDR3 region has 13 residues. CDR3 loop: CAIAEGGNQPQHF.

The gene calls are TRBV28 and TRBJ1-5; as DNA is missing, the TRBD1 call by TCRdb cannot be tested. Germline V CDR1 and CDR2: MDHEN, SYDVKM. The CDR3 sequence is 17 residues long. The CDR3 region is CASSFRDRGLGNQPQHF.

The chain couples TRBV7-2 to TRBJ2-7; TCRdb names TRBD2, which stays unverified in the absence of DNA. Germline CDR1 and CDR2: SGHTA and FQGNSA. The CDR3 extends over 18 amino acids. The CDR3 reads CASSLAGPTSGRGYEQYF.

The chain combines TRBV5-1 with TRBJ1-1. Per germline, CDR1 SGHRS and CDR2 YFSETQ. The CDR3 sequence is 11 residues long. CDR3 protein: CASSDSAEAFF.